The 25 T cell receptor beta chains below all came from one sample that was sequenced in a study of blood T cells in healthy people across ages. The second PCR ran 7 to 11 cycles with a sample-barcoded 5' primer and J-beta primers. TCRdb passed the 5' RACE reads through MiXCR, listing each CDR3 protein once. Of about 1,800,000 distinct CDR3 sequences listed, approximately 30% were seen once; the top ten hold 7.7%. Sequences were obtained from blood. These receptors came from a young woman in good health.

Only a few counts were recorded for this clonotype. V usage is TRBV5-1 and J usage is TRBJ2-5; D assignment may be TRBD1 or TRBD2 (5 bases each). V shed 6 bases and J shed 2 bases, with 17 bases lying between them. The CDR3 spans 15 residues. CDR1 is SGHRS and CDR2 is YFSETQ in the germline V gene. As DNA, the CDR3 is TGCGCCAGCAAACCCCTCGGGGCGGCACAAGAGACCCAGTACTTC. The encoded protein is CASKPLGAAQETQYF.

The table lists this clonotype with a few counts. The V call is TRBV10-3, the J call TRBJ2-2; 9 bases match TRBD1. Germline V gene sequence: CDR1 ENHRY, CDR2 SYGVKD. The ends lost 5 bases at V and 6 bases at J; junction bases unmatched: 13. The CDR3 loop spans 17 amino acids. The DNA of the CDR3 is TGTGCCATCAGTTCGGCGTTACGGGACAGGGTAGCCGGGGAGCTGTTTTTT. Amino acid sequence: CAISSALRDRVAGELFF.

This clonotype was seen a few times. The chain joins TRBV11-2 to TRBJ2-7; D not certain. Germline CDR1 SGHAT, CDR2 FQNNGV. The CDR3 spans 14 residues. V lost 4 bases and J lost 0, with 10 bases in between. The CDR3 nucleotides read TGTGCCAGCAGCTCGCCCCCGGACTCCTACGAGCAGTACTTC. Translating it yields CASSSPPDSYEQYF.

The gene calls are TRBV6-5 and TRBJ2-1, with TRBD2 matching 9 bases. The CDR3 consists of 16 residues. The germline CDR1 and CDR2 sequences are MNHEY and SVGAGI. J was trimmed by 3 bases and V by 2 bases; bases with no gene match: 5. CDR3 in amino acids: CASSYTATSGYNEQFF. The CDR3 DNA is TGTGCCAGCAGTTACACCGCGACTAGCGGCTACAATGAGCAGTTCTTC.

J is TRBJ2-7 and V is TRBV20-1, with TRBD2 as a possible D gene (6 bases). The CDR3 contains 13 residues. From germline, CDR1 is DFQATT and CDR2 SNEGSKA (reference sequence). Trimming took 6 bases from V and 6 from J, leaving 18 bases between them. The CDR3, as DNA: TGCAGTGCGGCAGATCTAGCGATATCCGAGCAGTACTTC. This codes for CSAADLAISEQYF.

This chain joins TRBV10-2 and TRBJ2-5, with TRBD2 matching over 12 bases. This CDR3 spans 15 amino acids. J was trimmed by 2 bases and V by 7 bases; bases with no gene match: 5. The V gene's germline CDR1 is WSHSY and CDR2 SAAADI. The CDR3 region is CASTATSGGQETQYF. DNA of the CDR3: TGCGCCAGCACCGCGACTAGCGGGGGACAAGAGACCCAGTACTTC.

This clonotype showed up many times. V is TRBV12-3 or TRBV12-4 and J is TRBJ2-5; no clear D. V dropped 6 bases and J dropped 11 bases, with 13 bases sitting between them. This CDR3 is 11 amino acids long. The CDR3 DNA is TGTGCCAGCAGCTCAATGGGTGAGCAGTACTTC. Its protein is CASSSMGEQYF.

Only a few counts were recorded for this clonotype. This chain uses TRBV20-1 with TRBJ2-1, with D hard to call. The germline gives CDR1 DFQATT, CDR2 SNEGSKA (reference sequence). The CDR3 extends over 10 amino acids. V gave up 3 bases and J gave up 8 bases, with 5 bases separating them. The DNA of the CDR3 is TGCAGTGCTAGTATGGATGAGCAGTTCTTC. It codes for CSASMDEQFF.

This clonotype occurred many times. The rearrangement uses TRBV25-1 and TRBJ1-5; D may be TRBD1 (6 bases). Germline V gene lookup returns CDR1 MGHDK and CDR2 SYGVNS. Trimming pared 5 bases from V and 7 bases from J, leaving 12 bases between. This CDR3 contains 13 residues. The CDR3 loop is CASSRAGEQPQHF. The CDR3, as DNA: TGTGCCAGCAGTAGGGCAGGGGAACAGCCCCAGCATTTT.

This clonotype was found a few times. V gene TRBV20-1 combines with J gene TRBJ2-3; a weak D match, TRBD2 (6 bases). V dropped 8 bases and J dropped 4 bases, with 16 bases sitting between them. Germline V CDR1 and CDR2: DFQATT, SNEGSKA (reference sequence). CDR3 length equals 13 residues. The CDR3 region has the DNA TGCAGTACTGTAGCGGAAGGCCCAGATACGCAGTATTTT. Its translation is CSTVAEGPDTQYF.

This clonotype was counted only a few times. This chain's CDR3 is CASSRGLAGDDEQYF. Here the CDR3 DNA reads TGTGCCAGCAGCCGCGGACTAGCGGGAGATGATGAGCAGTACTTC. This sequence joins TRBV12-3 or TRBV12-4 and TRBJ2-4, with 13 positions matching TRBD2. The CDR3 length is 15 residues. V dropped 6 bases and J dropped 13; count of bases not matched to a gene: 12.

The chain joins TRBV28 to TRBJ2-1; TRBD2 aligns across 9 bases. The V gene end was trimmed by 5 bases and the J gene end by 10 bases; junction bases not matched to a gene: 3. The CDR3 sequence is 12 residues long. Germline-derived CDR1 and CDR2 are MDHEN and SYDVKM. The CDR3 reads CASSPGLAEQFF. The CDR3 DNA reads as TGTGCCAGCAGTCCCGGACTAGCGGAGCAGTTCTTC.

This clonotype was picked up many times. This sequence joins TRBV6-5 and TRBJ2-7; the D gene is possibly TRBD1 (6 bases). Germline-derived CDR1 and CDR2 are MNHEY and SVGAGI. Trimming stripped 6 bases from V and 0 bases from J, with 15 bases between. The CDR3 spans 15 residues. The CDR3 coding sequence is TGTGCCAGCAGCCTTGACAGGTCCTACTCCTACGAGCAGTACTTC. Its translation is CASSLDRSYSYEQYF.

As regards this clonotype: A read error may account for a junction end that differs from germline. The chain carries TRBV14 and TRBJ1-1, with 10 bases identical to TRBD1. Germline V gives CDR1 SGHDN, CDR2 FVKESK. The CDR3 is made up of 15 amino acids. CDR3 in amino acids: CASSARDRGGTGAFF. The CDR3 DNA reads as TGTGCCAGCAGCGCCCGGGACAGGGGAGGGACTGGAGCTTTCTTT.

DNA of the CDR3: TGCAGCGTAGGCAAAAACACCGGGGAGCTGTTTTTT. This translates into CSVGKNTGELFF. The rearrangement joins TRBV29-1 to TRBJ2-2; D gene unclear. Germline-derived CDR1 and CDR2 are SQVTM and ANQGSEA. V gave up 6 bases and J gave up 2 bases, with 7 bases separating them. This CDR3 region has 12 residues.

Ten or more counts support this clonotype. The chain employs TRBV29-1 and TRBJ2-1; unclear D gene. V lost 1 base and J 6 bases, leaving 4 bases between the germline ends. The CDR3 totals 11 residues. CDR1 SQVTM and CDR2 ANQGSEA come from the germline V gene. CDR3 in amino acids: CSVEGVNEQFF. CDR3 sequence (DNA): TGCAGCGTTGAAGGGGTCAATGAGCAGTTCTTC.

This clonotype was seen at least ten times. The CDR3 nucleotides are TGTGCCAGCAGCCGGTATCCTGAGCAGTTCTTC. Its translation: CASSRYPEQFF. The chain couples TRBV5-5 to TRBJ2-1; D ambiguous. Germline values: CDR1 SGHKS, CDR2 YYEKEE (reference sequence). The germline V and J ends were trimmed by 4 bases and 9 bases, with 8 bases remaining between them. This CDR3 spans 11 amino acids.

This clonotype has just a few counts. The chain uses TRBV6-1 and TRBJ1-6; 7 bases agree with TRBD1. The CDR3 runs to 14 residues. CDR1 is MNHNS and CDR2 is SASEGT in the germline V gene. With 4 bases clipped from V and 12 bases from J, the junction kept 9 bases outside the gene matches. CDR3 sequence: CASSGSTGEKPLHF. CDR3 DNA: TGTGCCAGCAGTGGAAGTACAGGGGAGAAACCCCTCCACTTT.

The genes are TRBV5-1 and TRBJ1-2; D may be TRBD1 (5 bases). The CDR3 contains 11 residues. Germline-derived CDR1 and CDR2 are SGHRS and YFSETQ. Trimming pared 4 bases from V and 10 bases from J, leaving 11 bases between. This CDR3 reads CASSGDRIYTF. The CDR3 DNA sequence: TGCGCCAGCAGCGGAGACAGAATCTACACCTTC.

This clonotype was recorded at least ten times. The chain links TRBV12-3 or TRBV12-4 to TRBJ2-5; TRBD1 agrees at 7 bases. With 6 bases clipped from V and 3 bases from J, the junction kept 7 bases outside the gene matches. The CDR3 is 14 amino acids. In DNA, the CDR3 is TGTGCCAGCAGCTTACGACAGGGTGAAGAGACCCAGTACTTC. Amino acid sequence: CASSLRQGEETQYF.

V usage is TRBV30 and J usage is TRBJ2-7; D not resolved. Per the germline V gene, CDR1 is GTSNPN and CDR2 is SVGIG (reference sequence). V was trimmed by 5 bases and J by 5 bases, leaving 19 bases between them. The CDR3 is made up of 14 amino acids. The CDR3 is CAWSKGIVPDEQYF. The CDR3 DNA follows: TGTGCCTGGTCTAAAGGGATTGTTCCGGACGAGCAGTACTTC.

The chain carries TRBV5-1 and TRBJ2-3, with unresolved D. Germline V gene lookup returns CDR1 SGHRS and CDR2 YFSETQ. V was trimmed by 3 bases and J by 2 bases, leaving 13 bases between them. The CDR3 spans 15 residues. The chain's CDR3 is CASSWSGQSTDTQYF. The CDR3 DNA follows: TGCGCCAGCAGCTGGAGTGGGCAGTCCACAGATACGCAGTATTTT.

J is TRBJ1-4 and V is TRBV7-9; 7 nucleotides match TRBD1. The CDR3 length is 14 residues. Per the germline V gene, CDR1 is SEHNR and CDR2 is FQNEAQ (reference sequence). Trimming at V came to 6 bases and at J to 2 bases, leaving 3 bases not matched to a gene. The CDR3 spells CASRLQGTNEKLFF. The CDR3 DNA reads TGTGCCAGCAGACTACAGGGGACTAATGAAAAACTGTTTTTT.

This sequence joins TRBV30 and TRBJ2-5; D not resolved. CDR3 length equals 13 residues. Germline CDR1 reads GTSNPN; CDR2 reads SVGIG (reference sequence). The V end was cut by 0 bases, the J end by 4 bases, with 9 bases between. Here the CDR3 reads CAWSVHLGETQYF. CDR3 coding DNA: TGTGCCTGGAGTGTTCATCTCGGAGAGACCCAGTACTTC.

The genes are TRBV7-2 and TRBJ1-2; the match to TRBD1 covers 7 bases. With V trimmed by 3 bases and J by 0 bases, 1 base remained unmatched. From germline, CDR1 is SGHTA and CDR2 FQGNSA. CDR3 length: 14 amino acids. CDR3 sequence (DNA): TGTACCAGCAGCTTCCAGGGGGCTAACTATGGCTACACCTTC. As protein: CTSSFQGANYGYTF.